These 27 T cell receptor beta chains were all obtained from the same sample, sequenced in a study of OX40 agonist ivuxolimab in advanced cancers. TCRdb's table, derived via immunoSEQ multiplex PCR, lists solely in-frame clones and lacks some. Among 80,000 or so clones listed, over 75% were seen once. The sample here was CD4+ or CD8+ T cells sorted from blood, taken in a trial of the OX40 agonist ivuxolimab. The receptor set was obtained from an adult with an advanced solid tumor such as melanoma, head and neck, liver or kidney cancer.

The genes are TRBV5-1 and TRBJ2-1; 8 bases match TRBD1. The length of the CDR3 is 15 residues. CDR1 and CDR2 (germline): SGHRS, YFSETQ. V was pared by 6 bases and J by 4 bases, with 9 bases of the junction left unmatched. In DNA form, the CDR3 reads TGCGCCAGCACAATCCAGGGGGCAGAGTACAATGAGCAGTTCTTC. It yields the protein CASTIQGAEYNEQFF.

This clone was picked up a small number of times. The CDR3 region is CASEPGGSYGYTF. The CDR3 nucleotides read TGTGCCAGCGAACCAGGGGGGAGCTATGGCTACACCTTC. The gene calls are TRBV7-2 and TRBJ1-2, with 7 bases identical to TRBD1. V lost 8 bases and J lost 4; bases outside the gene matches: 7. The CDR3 has 13 residues. From germline, CDR1 is SGHTA and CDR2 FQGNSA.

The rearrangement joins TRBV19 to TRBJ1-1; D unresolved. V gave up 4 bases and J gave up 3 bases, with 9 bases separating them. The CDR3 extends over 13 amino acids. Per the germline V gene, CDR1 is LNHDA and CDR2 is SQIVND (reference sequence). The CDR3 DNA is TGTGCCAGTAGTAGCTTGATCGACACTGAAGCTTTCTTT. Residues: CASSSLIDTEAFF. Drawing the rest from reference TRBV19 and TRBJ1-1, the complete variable domain is DGGITQSPKYLFRKEGQNVTLSCEQNLNHDAMYWYRQDPGQGLRLIYYSQIVNDFQKGDIAEGYSVSREKKESFPLTVTSAQKNPTAFYLCASSSLIDTEAFFGQGTRLTVV.

The chain combines TRBV6-4 with TRBJ1-1; D gene ambiguous. CDR1 is MRHNA and CDR2 is SNTAGT in the germline V gene. The CDR3 contains 13 residues. Deletions cut 6 bases from V and 2 bases from J, with 10 bases between. The CDR3 spells CASRNLPNTEAFF. The CDR3 region has the DNA TGTGCCAGCAGAAACCTGCCTAACACTGAAGCTTTCTTT.

The rearrangement joins TRBV28 to TRBJ1-6; D unclear. V was shortened by 1 base and J by 4 bases, with 11 bases between the two germline ends. The CDR3 extends over 16 amino acids. The germline CDR1 and CDR2 sequences are MDHEN and SYDVKM. As DNA, the CDR3 is TGTGCCAGCAGTTTATCGTCAGTGGGATATAATTCACCCCTCCACTTT. Encoded protein: CASSLSSVGYNSPLHF.

This clone was seen only a few times. V is TRBV7-8 and J is TRBJ2-7; TRBD2 agrees at 8 bases. The V segment lost 5 bases and the J segment 6 bases; nucleotides outside the gene matches: 15. The CDR3 length is 16 residues. CDR1 is SGHVS, CDR2 FQNEAQ, per germline. CDR3 sequence reads: CASSRSGKAGVAEQYF. The CDR3 DNA is TGTGCCAGCAGCCGCTCCGGAAAAGCGGGGGTTGCCGAGCAGTACTTC.

This chain connects TRBV7-2 to TRBJ2-2, with TRBD1 as a possible D gene (6 bases). V was pared by 2 bases and J by 5 bases, with 21 bases between. The germline V gene has CDR1 SGHTA and CDR2 FQGNSA. There are 18 residues in the CDR3. CDR3 in DNA: TGTGCCAGCAGCTTATTACGAGGGCAGACAGGAAAAACCGGGGAGCTGTTTTTT. The encoded protein is CASSLLRGQTGKTGELFF.

The chain uses TRBV11-2 and TRBJ2-7; either TRBD1 or TRBD2 may fit D (5 bases each). Germline CDR1 is SGHAT and CDR2 is FQNNGV. This CDR3 comprises 16 residues. V gave up 5 bases and J gave up 7 bases, with 24 bases separating them. The CDR3 DNA reads TGTGCCAGCAGCCCCCGTCAGGTCCGGGGCTCTGGGGAGCAGTACTTC. Its protein product is CASSPRQVRGSGEQYF.

V usage is TRBV29-1 and J usage is TRBJ1-2; D gene unclear. The V end was cut by 2 bases, the J end by 0 bases, with 7 bases between. In germline, CDR1 is SQVTM, CDR2 ANQGSEA. The CDR3 is made up of 13 amino acids. The CDR3 region has the DNA TGCAGCGTTGAAAACCGAGCTAACTATGGCTACACCTTC. Its translation: CSVENRANYGYTF.

The gene calls are TRBV10-3 and TRBJ2-3, with no clear D. The CDR3 loop spans 15 amino acids. Germline lookup yields CDR1 ENHRY and CDR2 SYGVKD. The germline V and J ends were trimmed by 4 bases and 3 bases, with 14 bases remaining between them. The CDR3 protein is CAISGVGKITDTQYF. The DNA of the CDR3 is TGTGCCATCAGTGGAGTCGGAAAGATTACAGATACGCAGTATTTT.

This clone was observed once. V gene TRBV5-1 combines with J gene TRBJ2-1; a weak D match, TRBD2 (7 bases). V gave up 1 base and J gave up 6 bases, with 17 bases separating them. Germline V gene lookup returns CDR1 SGHRS and CDR2 YFSETQ. This CDR3 is built from 16 residues. CDR3 region: CASSLLVGGPSNEQFF. CDR3 in DNA: TGCGCCAGCAGCTTGTTGGTCGGGGGGCCCTCCAATGAGCAGTTCTTC.

The chain is built from TRBV11-2 and TRBJ2-7, with TRBD1 matching 7 bases. V dropped 4 bases and J dropped 0; count of bases not matched to a gene: 9. This CDR3 is built from 16 residues. The V gene's germline CDR1 is SGHAT and CDR2 FQNNGV. The CDR3 region has the DNA TGTGCCAGCAGCTCGACCCTAGGACAGGTCTCCTACGAGCAGTACTTC. Translating it yields CASSSTLGQVSYEQYF.

The chain links TRBV7-8 to TRBJ2-7; the D is unclear. From germline, CDR1 is SGHVS and CDR2 FQNEAQ. Trimming stripped 4 bases from V and 3 bases from J, with 10 bases between. The CDR3 sequence is 13 residues long. The CDR3 is CASSSEAFYEQYF. The DNA for the CDR3 is TGTGCCAGCAGCTCAGAGGCCTTCTACGAGCAGTACTTC.

This clone has a single count. The rearrangement joins TRBV10-3 to TRBJ2-5, with D possibly matching TRBD2 (6 bases). Germline-derived CDR1 and CDR2 are ENHRY and SYGVKD. With 6 bases removed from V and 0 bases from J, the gap between germline ends came to 20 bases. The CDR3 extends over 17 amino acids. The CDR3 is CAISSISLGGYQETQYF. DNA for the CDR3: TGTGCCATCAGCTCTATTTCCTTGGGGGGATACCAAGAGACCCAGTACTTC.

Remarks on this clone: The junction departs from germline at one end; a sequencing error may be responsible. The chain uses TRBV4-3 and TRBJ2-2; D gene uncertain. CDR3 length: 14 residues. CDR1 is LGHNA and CDR2 is YSLEER in the germline V gene. CDR3 loop: CAGSQGQTTGELFF. In DNA form, the CDR3 reads TGCGCCGGCAGCCAAGGTCAGACCACCGGGGAGCTGTTTTTT.

The V gene is TRBV29-1, the J gene TRBJ2-1, with 11 bases that match TRBD2. The germline V gene encodes CDR1 SQVTM and CDR2 ANQGSEA. The CDR3 spans 14 residues. With 4 bases clipped from V and 16 bases from J, the junction kept 15 bases outside the gene matches. In DNA form, the CDR3 reads TGCAGCGTTGGAAGCACTCTACTAGCGGGAGTTGTATTCTTC. It codes for CSVGSTLLAGVVFF.

The chain joins TRBV7-2 to TRBJ2-1, with D possibly TRBD1 on 7 matching bases. Germline V lookup: CDR1 SGHTA, CDR2 FQGNSA. The length of the CDR3 is 15 residues. Trimming removed 1 base from V and 5 bases from J, with 12 bases in between. CDR3 sequence (DNA): TGTGCCAGCAGCTTAGTATCCAGGGGGGACAATGAGCAGTTCTTC. Translated: CASSLVSRGDNEQFF. The variable domain in full, with the rest retrieved from reference TRBV7-2 and TRBJ2-1, is GAGVSQSPSNKVTEKGKDVELRCDPISGHTALYWYRQSLGQGLEFLIYFQGNSAPDKSGLPSDRFSAERTGGSVSTLTIQRTQQEDSAVYLCASSLVSRGDNEQFFGPGTRLTVL.

Written as DNA, the CDR3 is TGTGCCAGCAGTAAATTCGGGGACAAAAAACAGTACTTC. This gives the protein CASSKFGDKKQYF. This rearrangement joins TRBV9 to TRBJ2-7, with a weak D call TRBD1 (6 bases). Germline CDR1 SGDLS, CDR2 YYNGEE. This CDR3 is built from 13 residues. Trimming left V 5 bases short and J 10 bases short, with 19 bases between.

This chain uses TRBV5-1 with TRBJ2-1, with 12 bases fitting TRBD2. Germline V gene data show CDR1 as SGHRS and CDR2 as YFSETQ. The V gene end was trimmed by 0 bases and the J gene end by 10 bases; junction bases not matched to a gene: 5. The CDR3 is made up of 15 amino acids. Here the CDR3 reads CASSLGRLAGVEQFF. DNA for the CDR3: TGCGCCAGCAGCTTGGGGAGACTAGCGGGAGTGGAGCAGTTCTTC.

The gene calls are TRBV7-9 and TRBJ2-1; 15 bases match TRBD2. The CDR3 contains 17 residues. Germline lookup yields CDR1 SEHNR and CDR2 FQNEAQ (reference sequence). V was clipped by 5 bases and J by 7 bases; unmatched bases: 9. The CDR3 DNA follows: TGTGCCAGCAGCCCAACAGTAGGACTAGCGGGAGGGAATGAGCAGTTCTTC. Its translation is CASSPTVGLAGGNEQFF.

The chain employs TRBV18 and TRBJ2-2; D possibly matches TRBD1 or TRBD2 (5 bases each). CDR1 KGHSH and CDR2 LQKENI come from the germline V gene. V was clipped by 6 bases and J by 3 bases, with 14 bases between them. The CDR3 runs to 15 residues. As DNA, the CDR3 is TGTGCCAGCTCCCCCAGGGACCAGGACACCGGGGAGCTGTTTTTT. Its translation is CASSPRDQDTGELFF.

The chain has TRBV12-5 and TRBJ2-5; weak D call: TRBD2 (5 bases). Germline-derived CDR1 and CDR2 are LGHNT and FRNRAP. The V and J ends lost 7 bases and 2 bases respectively, with 11 bases between them. CDR3 size: 13 residues. The CDR3 sequence: CASAPTNQETQYF. As DNA, the CDR3 is TGTGCTAGTGCCCCGACTAATCAAGAGACCCAGTACTTC.

CDR3 DNA sequence: TGTGCCAGCAGCCCCGGCCAGGGGTTGGGCTATGGCTACACCTTC. Amino acids: CASSPGQGLGYGYTF. V usage is TRBV9 and J usage is TRBJ1-2, with D possibly TRBD1 on 6 matching bases. The CDR3 has 15 amino acids. Germline loops: CDR1 SGDLS, CDR2 YYNGEE. Trimming pared 4 bases from V and 4 bases from J, leaving 17 bases between.

This clone was seen once. The chain uses TRBV13 and TRBJ2-3; maybe TRBD1 (5 bases). Germline CDR1 PRHDT, CDR2 FYEKMQ (reference sequence). CDR3 length: 14 residues. Between the trimmed V and J ends, which lost 2 bases and 7 bases, there was a span of 13 bases. CDR3 sequence reads: CASSLKGLGNTQYF. The CDR3 DNA is TGTGCCAGCAGCTTAAAGGGGCTGGGGAATACGCAGTATTTT.

The rearrangement uses TRBV7-2 and TRBJ1-1, with D unclear. V gave up 5 bases and J gave up 3 bases, with 25 bases separating them. This CDR3 has 18 residues. CDR1 is SGHTA and CDR2 is FQGNSA in the germline V gene. The CDR3 here is CASSPPGGVREMDTEAFF. Here the CDR3 DNA reads TGTGCCAGCAGCCCCCCCGGCGGGGTTCGAGAAATGGACACTGAAGCTTTCTTT.

The chain carries TRBV11-3 and TRBJ2-1, with D tentatively TRBD1 (7 bases). Germline CDR1 is SGHNT and CDR2 is YENEEA. There are 16 residues in the CDR3. The V end lost 1 base, the J end lost 6 bases, and 16 bases lay between the germline ends. CDR3 coding DNA: TGTGCCAGCAGCTTAGGATCGTGGCAGGGGGGCAATGAGCAGTTCTTC. Translated: CASSLGSWQGGNEQFF.

In its sample, this clone was seen a few times. The chain links TRBV14 to TRBJ1-1, with D unclear. Germline assignment: CDR1 SGHDN and CDR2 FVKESK. CDR3 length: 15 amino acids. Trimming removed 0 bases at V and 1 base at J, with 9 bases between. The CDR3 loop reads CASSQDPGTNTEAFF. CDR3 DNA sequence: TGTGCCAGCAGCCAAGACCCGGGTACGAACACTGAAGCTTTCTTT.